These 19 T cell receptor beta chains share one sample of origin, sequenced in a study of technical replicates of blood from a few donors. Repertoires were generated with immunoSEQ multiplex PCR, while TCRdb's copy carries only in-frame clones and drops some. This table has about 100,000 clones, 96% appearing once. The sequencing input was T cells isolated from PBMCs. The receptors derive from a human donor in good health.

This chain connects TRBV28 to TRBJ2-2, with a weak D call TRBD2 (5 bases). The CDR3 consists of 13 residues. Germline assignment: CDR1 MDHEN and CDR2 SYDVKM. V was shortened by 6 bases and J by 1 base, with 6 bases between the two germline ends. The CDR3 sequence: CASRSGNTGELFF. The CDR3 nucleotides are TGTGCCAGCAGGAGCGGGAACACCGGGGAGCTGTTTTTT.

The V gene is TRBV27, the J gene TRBJ1-5; the match to TRBD1 covers 8 bases. Germline-derived CDR1 and CDR2 are MNHEY and SMNVEV (reference sequence). The CDR3 spans 12 residues. Unmatched junction bases numbered 4, after V lost 6 bases and J lost 9 bases. The CDR3 protein is CASRTGERPQHF. Written as DNA, the CDR3 is TGTGCCAGCAGGACAGGGGAGAGGCCCCAGCATTTT.

This chain links TRBV30 with TRBJ1-2, with 8 bases lining up with TRBD1. Losses at the gene ends were 2 bases for V and 6 bases for J; bases not matched to a gene: 8. This CDR3 spans 14 amino acids. The germline gives CDR1 GTSNPN, CDR2 SVGIG (reference sequence). The CDR3 reads CAWSPTGTGDGYTF. For the CDR3, the DNA is TGTGCCTGGAGTCCCACCGGGACAGGCGATGGCTACACCTTC.

This clone was seen once. The chain joins TRBV7-9 to TRBJ2-1; the D gene is possibly TRBD2 (6 bases). The germline V gene has CDR1 SEHNR and CDR2 FQNEAQ (reference sequence). The CDR3 contains 15 residues. The V end was cut by 5 bases, the J end by 0 bases, with 11 bases between. CDR3 loop: CASSRDWSSYNEQFF. CDR3 coding DNA: TGTGCCAGCAGCCGGGACTGGAGCTCCTACAATGAGCAGTTCTTC.

The chain uses TRBV15 and TRBJ2-1; weak D call: TRBD2 (5 bases). From germline, CDR1 is LNHNV and CDR2 YYDKDF (reference sequence). The V end lost 1 base, the J end lost 9 bases, and 7 bases lay between the germline ends. The CDR3 extends over 12 amino acids. CDR3: CATSRAGIEQFF. In DNA form, the CDR3 reads TGTGCCACCAGCAGAGCGGGGATTGAGCAGTTCTTC. Full variable domain (remainder filled in from reference TRBV15 and TRBJ2-1): DAMVIQNPRYQVTQFGKPVTLSCSQTLNHNVMYWYQQKSSQAPKLLFHYYDKDFNNEADTPDNFQSRRPNTSFCFLDIRSPGLGDTAMYLCATSRAGIEQFFGPGTRLTVL.

CDR3 amino acids: CASSGTGGYEDIQYF. CDR3 nucleotides: TGCGCCAGCAGCGGGACAGGGGGCTATGAGGACATTCAGTACTTC. This chain uses TRBV5-1 with TRBJ2-4; 12 bases match TRBD1. The CDR3 has 15 residues. With 4 bases clipped from V and 8 bases from J, the junction kept 7 bases outside the gene matches. Germline CDR1 SGHRS, CDR2 YFSETQ.

This clone was recorded only once. This sequence joins TRBV29-1 and TRBJ2-1; 12 positions agree with TRBD2. The germline gives CDR1 SQVTM, CDR2 ANQGSEA. J gave up 9 bases and V 4 bases, and 7 bases lay outside the gene matches. The CDR3 contains 14 residues. CDR3 amino acids: CSVAVTSGGGEQFF. In nucleotides, the CDR3 is TGCAGCGTTGCCGTGACTAGCGGGGGAGGTGAGCAGTTCTTC.

This chain links TRBV19 with TRBJ2-7; 10 bases are shared with TRBD2. V lost 5 bases to trimming and J lost 2 bases; unmatched junction nucleotides: 3. CDR1 LNHDA and CDR2 SQIVND come from the germline V gene (reference sequence). The CDR3 totals 14 residues. The CDR3 here is CASSLAGDPYEQYF. The CDR3 DNA sequence: TGTGCCAGTAGTCTAGCGGGGGACCCCTACGAGCAGTACTTC.

The chain is built from TRBV2 and TRBJ2-5; tentative D call: TRBD2 (6 bases). The V gene's germline CDR1 is SNHLY and CDR2 FYNNEI. The CDR3 totals 12 residues. Between the trimmed V and J ends, which lost 8 bases and 3 bases, there was a span of 10 bases. In nucleotides, the CDR3 is TGTGCCAGCCAGGAGCGGGAAGAGACCCAGTACTTC. Protein: CASQEREETQYF.

The chain recombines TRBV6-6 with TRBJ1-2, with TRBD1 identical over 10 bases. CDR3 length: 15 residues. Trimming cost V 5 bases and J 4 bases; bases outside gene matches: 7. Per germline, CDR1 MNHNY and CDR2 SVGAGI (reference sequence). For the CDR3, the DNA is TGTGCCAGCAGTAAGGGACAGGGGTCAATCTATGGCTACACCTTC. It yields the protein CASSKGQGSIYGYTF.

This rearrangement joins TRBV5-4 to TRBJ2-5; TRBD1 agrees at 11 bases. This CDR3 spans 15 amino acids. The germline V gene encodes CDR1 SGHNT and CDR2 YYREEE (reference sequence). Trimming at V came to 0 bases and at J to 5 bases, leaving 3 bases not matched to a gene. The CDR3 DNA reads as TGTGCCAGCAGCTTGGCCGGGACAGGGGGGGAGACCCAGTACTTC. This translates into CASSLAGTGGETQYF.

The chain carries TRBV4-1 and TRBJ2-7; 7 positions agree with TRBD2. The CDR3 spans 16 residues. Germline-derived CDR1 and CDR2 are MGHRA and YSYEKL. Trimming cost V 1 base and J 0 bases; bases outside gene matches: 6. For the CDR3, the DNA is TGCGCCAGCAGCCAAGTGGGGAGGGGATTCTCCTACGAGCAGTACTTC. Translation: CASSQVGRGFSYEQYF.

The genes are TRBV27 and TRBJ2-3, with D maybe TRBD2 (6 bases). Trimming left V 7 bases short and J 6 bases short, with 20 bases between. Germline CDR1 reads MNHEY; CDR2 reads SMNVEV (reference sequence). This CDR3 region has 15 residues. The CDR3 here is CASIVRDFSVDTQYF. The CDR3 nucleotides read TGTGCCAGCATCGTCCGGGACTTCAGTGTGGATACGCAGTATTTT.

The chain couples TRBV27 to TRBJ1-5; unclear D gene. This CDR3 is built from 15 residues. V lost 7 bases and J lost 0, with 13 bases in between. Looked up from germline, CDR1 is MNHEY and CDR2 is SMNVEV (reference sequence). The CDR3 loop reads CASKDFASSNQPQHF. The CDR3 region has the DNA TGTGCCAGCAAAGATTTCGCGTCTAGCAATCAGCCCCAGCATTTT.

The V and J genes are TRBV6-6 and TRBJ1-5; 7 nucleotides agree with TRBD1. With V trimmed by 6 bases and J by 3 bases, 5 bases remained unmatched. The CDR3 covers 14 residues. Germline CDR1 is MNHNY and CDR2 is SVGAGI (reference sequence). The CDR3 protein is CASRGDRLNQPQHF. Here the CDR3 DNA reads TGTGCCAGCAGAGGGGACAGACTCAATCAGCCCCAGCATTTT.

The chain joins TRBV6-1 to TRBJ1-5, with D unresolved. The CDR3 is 14 residues long. The V end lost 3 bases, the J end lost 8 bases, and 14 bases lay between the germline ends. The germline gives CDR1 MNHNS, CDR2 SASEGT. The chain's CDR3 is CASSDSGPGKPQHF. The CDR3 region has the DNA TGTGCCAGCAGTGACTCCGGCCCCGGGAAGCCCCAGCATTTT.

A few counts support this clone. This sequence joins TRBV2 and TRBJ2-7; D is possibly TRBD1 (6 bases). V was clipped by 4 bases and J by 10 bases, with 11 bases between them. The CDR3 totals 11 residues. Looked up from germline, CDR1 is SNHLY and CDR2 is FYNNEI. CDR3 sequence (DNA): TGTGCCAGCAGTGGTATCGGGACACAGTACTTC. This translates into CASSGIGTQYF.

The gene calls are TRBV13 and TRBJ1-1, with 9 bases identical to TRBD1. Trimming at V came to 5 bases and at J to 1 base, leaving 5 bases not matched to a gene. This CDR3 is built from 15 residues. Germline lookup yields CDR1 PRHDT and CDR2 FYEKMQ (reference sequence). The CDR3 DNA is TGTGCCAGCAGCGACCTGGGACAGGGGAACACTGAAGCTTTCTTT. This translates into CASSDLGQGNTEAFF. Looking up the rest from reference TRBV13 and TRBJ1-1 gives the full variable domain: AAGVIQSPRHLIKEKRETATLKCYPIPRHDTVYWYQQGPGQDPQFLISFYEKMQSDKGSIPDRFSAQQFSDYHSELNMSSLELGDSALYFCASSDLGQGNTEAFFGQGTRLTVV.

The CDR3 sequence: CAWSGQEETQYF. In DNA, the CDR3 is TGTGCCTGGAGTGGACAGGAAGAGACCCAGTACTTC. J is TRBJ2-5 and V is TRBV30, with D perhaps matching TRBD1 (6 bases). Germline V gene lookup returns CDR1 GTSNPN and CDR2 SVGIG (reference sequence). The CDR3 spans 12 residues. Trimming took 1 base from V and 3 from J, leaving 6 bases between them. The full variable domain, its missing parts supplied by reference TRBV30 and TRBJ2-5, is SQTIHQWPATLVQPVGSPLSLECTVEGTSNPNLYWYRQAAGRGLQLLFYSVGIGQISSEVPQNLSASRPQDRQFILSSKKLLLSDSGFYLCAWSGQEETQYFGPGTRLLVL.